This T cell receptor (beta chain) was captured by sequencing in a study of cytotoxic CD8 clonotypes in ibrutinib-treated CLL. This CDR3 region has 14 residues. Germline V lookup: CDR1 MNHEY, CDR2 SVGAGI. V dropped 4 bases and J dropped 1 base, with 11 bases sitting between them. Genomic DNA in a quantity of about 2.1 micrograms was derived from cryopreserved PBMCs for TCR beta libraries. Depth targeted 1 in 200,000 to 1 in 1 million T cells, averaging approximately 9.9x coverage per clonotype. Assay used: immunoSEQ multiplex PCR; TCRdb lists only in-frame clones, some missing. Counted here are approximately 32,000 clones, roughly two thirds occurring once; the ten biggest clones make up roughly 25%.

The input for sequencing was PBMCs, taken before ibrutinib treatment. The V gene is TRBV6-5, the J gene TRBJ2-7; TRBD1 might be the D (6 bases). The clonotype was recovered from a human donor with chronic lymphocytic leukemia. The CDR3 region is CASSSTGSSYEQYF. CDR3 sequence (DNA): TGTGCCAGCAGTTCCACAGGGTCTTCCTACGAGCAGTACTTC.